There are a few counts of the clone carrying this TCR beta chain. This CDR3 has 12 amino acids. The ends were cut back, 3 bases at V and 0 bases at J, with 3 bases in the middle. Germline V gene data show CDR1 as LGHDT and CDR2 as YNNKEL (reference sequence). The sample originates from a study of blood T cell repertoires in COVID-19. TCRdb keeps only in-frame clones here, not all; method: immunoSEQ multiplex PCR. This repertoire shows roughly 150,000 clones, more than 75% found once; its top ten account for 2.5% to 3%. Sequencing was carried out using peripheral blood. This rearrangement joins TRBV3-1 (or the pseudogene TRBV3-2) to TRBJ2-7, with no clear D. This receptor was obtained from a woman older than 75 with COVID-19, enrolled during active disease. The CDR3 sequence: CASSHSSYEQYF. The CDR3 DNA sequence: TGTGCCAGCAGCCATAGCTCCTACGAGCAGTACTTC.